This T cell receptor (beta chain) came from a study of blood T cell repertoires in COVID-19. Overall study: COVID-19 samples from acute and convalescent phases originated in the United States, Italy and Spain. The analysed material was cDNA or gDNA that came from T cells, B-cell-depleted T cells, or PBMCs.

As handled by the study authors: Estimation of nucleated cell counts relied on the amplification of reference gene primers. Repertoires were generated with immunoSEQ multiplex PCR, while TCRdb's copy carries only in-frame clones and drops some. Clonal size and the V and J genes are those of that table, whereas D and trimming came from the DNA. This repertoire shows some 250,000 clones, roughly 86% found once; its top ten account for under 9%. Sequences were obtained from peripheral blood. The sequence derives from a woman in her seventies with active or convalescent COVID-19.

The CDR3 sequence is CATSSRGNSPLHF. CDR3 coding DNA: TGTGCCACCAGTAGCAGGGGTAATTCACCCCTCCACTTT. The rearrangement links TRBV24-1 to TRBJ1-6; D possibly corresponds to TRBD1 (6 bases). Germline assignment: CDR1 KGHDR and CDR2 SFDVKD. This CDR3 contains 13 residues. V was cut by 6 bases and J by 6 bases, with 8 bases left in between.